Listed below are T cell receptor beta chains from one sample, sequenced in a study of cytomegalovirus exposure and HLA in healthy donors. Produced via immunoSEQ multiplex PCR; TCRdb's table is partial and in-frame only. The sample lists 200,000 to 250,000 clones, about 89% seen once, with 1.1% in the top ten. The source material was PBMCs. These receptors originate from a woman aged 18-30 years in good health and CMV-seronegative. CDR3s include the opening cysteine and the closing phenylalanine or tryptophan. The D gene is left open where the match is weak. Expanded clones get a size class; other rows say once, few or many, or leave the size out.

V gene,D gene,clone size,J gene,CDR3 protein,CDR3 DNA
TRBV30,-,-,TRBJ2-1,CAWVSRSSYNEQFF,TGTGCCTGGGTGAGCCGTAGCTCCTACAATGAGCAGTTCTTC
TRBV2,-,-,TRBJ1-5,CASSDRVSNQPQHF,TGTGCCAGCAGTGACAGGGTCAGCAATCAGCCCCAGCATTTT
TRBV2,-,few,TRBJ2-7,CASSGAGDYEQYF,TGTGCCAGCAGTGGGGCAGGGGACTACGAGCAGTACTTC
TRBV11-3,-,-,TRBJ2-3,CASSLGSGALSTDTQYF,TGTGCCAGCAGCTTAGGTTCTGGGGCCCTTTCTACAGATACGCAGTATTTT
TRBV28,-,-,TRBJ2-7,CASRKSKTYEQYF,TGTGCCAGCAGGAAAAGCAAGACCTACGAGCAGTACTTC
TRBV28,-,-,TRBJ1-1,CASSLYAQGRTEAFF,TGTGCCAGCAGTTTATACGCACAGGGTCGCACTGAAGCTTTCTTT
TRBV30,-,-,TRBJ1-1,CAWSVFGVGASTEAFF,TGTGCCTGGAGTGTGTTTGGAGTAGGGGCTTCCACTGAAGCTTTCTTT
TRBV5-1,TRBD2,-,TRBJ2-3,CASSPSLAGDTQYF,TGCGCCAGCAGTCCGTCTCTAGCGGGAGATACGCAGTATTTT
TRBV7-2,-,-,TRBJ2-7,CASRRGRGSYEQYF,TGTGCCAGCAGACGGGGGAGAGGGAGCTACGAGCAGTACTTC
TRBV27,-,few,TRBJ2-7,CVRGSPYEQYF,TGTGTCAGAGGGAGCCCCTACGAGCAGTACTTC
TRBV4-1,TRBD1,-,TRBJ1-3,CASSRGQGVGNTIYF,TGCGCCAGCAGCCGAGGACAGGGGGTTGGAAACACCATATATTTT
TRBV28,-,-,TRBJ2-2,CASTPGTRAGELFF,TGTGCCAGTACCCCCGGGACAAGGGCCGGGGAGCTGTTTTTT
TRBV2,-,-,TRBJ2-7,CASLVPGGYEQYF,TGTGCCAGCTTAGTACCCGGGGGCTACGAGCAGTACTTC
TRBV30,-,once,TRBJ1-2,CAWTRGYGYTF,TGTGCCTGGACGCGGGGATATGGCTACACCTTC
TRBV18,TRBD2,-,TRBJ2-7,CASSHGTSGFYEQYF,TGTGCCAGCTCACATGGGACTAGCGGTTTCTACGAGCAGTACTTC
TRBV6-1,-,-,TRBJ1-1,CASSESYAGSLNTEAFF,TGTGCCAGCAGTGAAAGTTATGCGGGCAGCCTGAACACTGAAGCTTTCTTT
TRBV5-1,TRBD1,-,TRBJ2-5,CASSLRTGAEETQYF,TGCGCCAGCAGCTTGCGTACAGGGGCCGAGGAGACCCAGTACTTC